This T cell receptor beta chain was sequenced for a study of identical twins. In this sample, this clonotype turned up a few times. Its antigen is unidentified. CDR3 size: 16 residues. Per the germline V gene, CDR1 is SEHNR and CDR2 is FQNEAQ (reference sequence). V trimming: 4 bases; J trimming: 0 bases; junction bases outside the gene matches: 9. Study outcomes and limitations: Models predicted less out-of-frame TCR alpha sharing in monozygotic twins than was found. The authors noted that invariant MAIT and iNKT cells could partly confound zero-insertion analyses. Sequences that were out-of-frame, alpha and twin-shared displayed an excess of low generation probability. Insertions were reduced in abundant cord blood beta clonotypes but not in memory repertoires.

Using its own MiXCR run on the 5' RACE reads, TCRdb lists one record per CDR3 protein. Of a few hundred thousand distinct CDR3 sequences listed, about 12% are singletons. These data also formed part of another study, on yellow fever vaccine responses in identical twins.

The chain employs TRBV7-9 and TRBJ2-7; the match to TRBD2 covers 7 bases. This TCR was recovered from a woman aged 18-29 years in good health. The specimen was CD8+ T cells sorted from blood. CDR3 region: CASSSPREKGSYEQYF. CDR3 nucleotides: TGTGCCAGCAGCTCCCCGCGGGAGAAAGGCTCCTACGAGCAGTACTTC.